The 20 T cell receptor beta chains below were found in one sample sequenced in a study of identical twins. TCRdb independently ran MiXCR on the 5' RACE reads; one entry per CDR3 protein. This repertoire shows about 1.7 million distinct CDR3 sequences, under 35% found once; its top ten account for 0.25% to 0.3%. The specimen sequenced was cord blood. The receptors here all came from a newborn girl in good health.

The CDR3 DNA is TGTGCCAGCAGTGAACGGAGCGGGGACTTCTACGAGCAGTACTTC. Protein product: CASSERSGDFYEQYF. The chain combines TRBV25-1 with TRBJ2-7, with 7 nucleotides matching TRBD2. J gave up 3 bases and V 2 bases, and 7 bases lay outside the gene matches. This CDR3 is built from 15 residues. The V gene's germline CDR1 is MGHDK and CDR2 SYGVNS.

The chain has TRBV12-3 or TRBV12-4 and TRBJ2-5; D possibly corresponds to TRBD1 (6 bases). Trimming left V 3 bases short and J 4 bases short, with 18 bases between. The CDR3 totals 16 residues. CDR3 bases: TGTGCCAGCAGTTTTAGACTGGGGGCAAATCGAGAGACCCAGTACTTC. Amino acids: CASSFRLGANRETQYF.

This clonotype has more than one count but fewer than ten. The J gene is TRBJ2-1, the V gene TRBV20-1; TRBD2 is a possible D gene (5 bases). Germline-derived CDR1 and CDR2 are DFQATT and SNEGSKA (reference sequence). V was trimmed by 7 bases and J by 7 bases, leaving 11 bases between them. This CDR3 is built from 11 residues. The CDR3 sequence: CSVLGVNEQFF. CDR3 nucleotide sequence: TGCAGTGTACTGGGAGTGAATGAGCAGTTCTTC.

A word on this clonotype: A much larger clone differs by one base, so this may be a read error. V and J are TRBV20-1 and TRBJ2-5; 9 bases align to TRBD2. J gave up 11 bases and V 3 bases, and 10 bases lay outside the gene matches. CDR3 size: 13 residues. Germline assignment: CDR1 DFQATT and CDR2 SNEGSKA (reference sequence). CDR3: CSARGLAYNEQYF. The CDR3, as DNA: TGCAGTGCTAGGGGACTAGCTTACAATGAGCAGTACTTC.

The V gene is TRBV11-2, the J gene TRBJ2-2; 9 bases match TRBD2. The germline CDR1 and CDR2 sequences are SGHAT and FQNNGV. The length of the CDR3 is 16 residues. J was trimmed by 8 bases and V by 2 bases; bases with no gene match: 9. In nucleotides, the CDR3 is TGTGCCAGCAGCTTAACGCGACTAGCGGTTTTTGGGGAGCTGTTTTTT. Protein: CASSLTRLAVFGELFF.

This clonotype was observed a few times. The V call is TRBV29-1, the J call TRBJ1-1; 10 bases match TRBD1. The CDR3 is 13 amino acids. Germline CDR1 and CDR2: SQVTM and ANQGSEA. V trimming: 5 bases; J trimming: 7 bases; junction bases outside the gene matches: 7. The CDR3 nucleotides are TGCAGCGTTTACGGGACAGGGGCGATTGAAGCTTTCTTT. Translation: CSVYGTGAIEAFF.

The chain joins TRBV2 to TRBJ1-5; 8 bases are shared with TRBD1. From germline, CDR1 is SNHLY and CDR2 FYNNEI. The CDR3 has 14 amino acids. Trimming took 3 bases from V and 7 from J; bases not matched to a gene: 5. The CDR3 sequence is CASSEGQVRQPQHF. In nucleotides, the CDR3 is TGTGCCAGCAGTGAGGGACAGGTACGCCAGCCCCAGCATTTT.

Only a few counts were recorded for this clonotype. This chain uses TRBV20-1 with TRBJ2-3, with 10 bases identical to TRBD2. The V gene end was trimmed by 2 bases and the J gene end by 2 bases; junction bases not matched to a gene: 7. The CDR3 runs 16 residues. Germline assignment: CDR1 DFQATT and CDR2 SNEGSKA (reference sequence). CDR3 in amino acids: CSARRAGGANTDTQYF. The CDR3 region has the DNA TGCAGTGCTAGAAGAGCGGGAGGGGCCAACACAGATACGCAGTATTTT.

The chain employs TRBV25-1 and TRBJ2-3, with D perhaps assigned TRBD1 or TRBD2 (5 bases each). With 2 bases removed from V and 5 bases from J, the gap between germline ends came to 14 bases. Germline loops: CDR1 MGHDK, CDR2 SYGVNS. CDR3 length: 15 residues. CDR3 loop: CASSEDGAWGDTQYF. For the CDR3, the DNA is TGTGCCAGCAGTGAAGACGGGGCATGGGGAGATACGCAGTATTTT.

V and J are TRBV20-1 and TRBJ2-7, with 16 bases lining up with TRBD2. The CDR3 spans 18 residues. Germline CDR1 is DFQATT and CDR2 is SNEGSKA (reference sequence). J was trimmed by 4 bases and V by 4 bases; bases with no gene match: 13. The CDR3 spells CSANPAGLAGGLGYEQYF. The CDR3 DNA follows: TGCAGTGCTAACCCTGCGGGACTAGCGGGAGGGCTAGGATACGAGCAGTACTTC.

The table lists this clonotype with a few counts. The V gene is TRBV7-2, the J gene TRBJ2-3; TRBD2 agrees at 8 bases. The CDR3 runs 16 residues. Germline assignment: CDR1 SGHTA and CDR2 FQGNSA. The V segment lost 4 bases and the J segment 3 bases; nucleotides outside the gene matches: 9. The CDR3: CASSWAGTRSTDTQYF. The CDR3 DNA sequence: TGTGCCAGCAGCTGGGCCGGGACTAGATCTACAGATACGCAGTATTTT.

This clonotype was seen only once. CDR3 nucleotide sequence: TGTGCCAGCAGTTTGAGAGGTGGGGCTTCACCCCTCCACTTT. This encodes CASSLRGGASPLHF. The chain combines TRBV12-3 or TRBV12-4 with TRBJ1-6; a possible D gene is TRBD1 (5 bases). This CDR3 has 14 residues. V lost 3 bases to trimming and J lost 9 bases, with 12 bases between them.

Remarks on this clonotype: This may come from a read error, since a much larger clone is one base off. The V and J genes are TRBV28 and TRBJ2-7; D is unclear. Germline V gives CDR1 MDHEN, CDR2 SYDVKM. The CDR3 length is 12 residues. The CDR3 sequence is CANSTEPYEQYF. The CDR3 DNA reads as TGTGCCAACAGTACAGAGCCCTACGAGCAGTACTTC.

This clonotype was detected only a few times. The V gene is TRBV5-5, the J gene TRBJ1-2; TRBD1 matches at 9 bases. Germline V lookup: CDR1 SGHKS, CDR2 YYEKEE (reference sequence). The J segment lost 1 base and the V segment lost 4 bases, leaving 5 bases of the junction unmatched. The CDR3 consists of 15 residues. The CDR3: CASSRRDRDNYGYTF. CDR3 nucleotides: TGTGCCAGCAGCCGGAGGGACAGGGATAACTATGGCTACACCTTC.

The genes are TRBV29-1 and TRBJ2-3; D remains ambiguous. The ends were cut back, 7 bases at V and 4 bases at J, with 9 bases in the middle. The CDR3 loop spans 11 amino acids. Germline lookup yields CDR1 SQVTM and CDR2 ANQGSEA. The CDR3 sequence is CSAGSADTQYF. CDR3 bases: TGCAGCGCCGGAAGCGCAGATACGCAGTATTTT.

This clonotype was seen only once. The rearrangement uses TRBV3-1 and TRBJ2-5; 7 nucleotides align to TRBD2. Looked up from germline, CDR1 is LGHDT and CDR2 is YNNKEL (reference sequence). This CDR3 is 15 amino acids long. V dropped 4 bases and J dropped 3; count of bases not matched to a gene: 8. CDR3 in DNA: TGTGCCAGCAGCCGATCAGGCGGGGGTGAAGAGACCCAGTACTTC. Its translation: CASSRSGGGEETQYF.

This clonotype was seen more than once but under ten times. CDR3 coding DNA: TGCGCCAGCAGTCTCACAGGGAAGGCAGATACGCAGTATTTT. Amino acid sequence: CASSLTGKADTQYF. The chain recombines TRBV5-1 with TRBJ2-3; TRBD1 is a possible D gene (6 bases). Germline lookup yields CDR1 SGHRS and CDR2 YFSETQ. This CDR3 region has 14 residues. V lost 5 bases to trimming and J lost 4 bases, with 14 bases between them. Using reference TRBV5-1 and TRBJ2-3 for the parts outside the CDR3, the full variable domain is KAGVTQTPRYLIKTRGQQVTLSCSPISGHRSVSWYQQTPGQGLQFLFEYFSETQRNKGNFPGRFSGRQFSNSRSEMNVSTLELGDSALYLCASSLTGKADTQYFGPGTRLTVL.

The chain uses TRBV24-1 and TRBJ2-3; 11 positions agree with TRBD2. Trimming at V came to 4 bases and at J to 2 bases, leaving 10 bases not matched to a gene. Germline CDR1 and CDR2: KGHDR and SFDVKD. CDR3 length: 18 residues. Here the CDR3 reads CATSDSRLAGHLTDTQYF. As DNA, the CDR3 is TGTGCCACCAGTGACAGTCGACTAGCGGGGCACCTCACAGATACGCAGTATTTT.

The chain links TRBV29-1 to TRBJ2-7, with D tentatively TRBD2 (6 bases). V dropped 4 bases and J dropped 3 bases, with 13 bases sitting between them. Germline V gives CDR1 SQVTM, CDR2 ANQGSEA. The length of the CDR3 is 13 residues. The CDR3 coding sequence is TGCAGCGTTGTTTCCGGGGGTGACTACGAGCAGTACTTC. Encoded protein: CSVVSGGDYEQYF.

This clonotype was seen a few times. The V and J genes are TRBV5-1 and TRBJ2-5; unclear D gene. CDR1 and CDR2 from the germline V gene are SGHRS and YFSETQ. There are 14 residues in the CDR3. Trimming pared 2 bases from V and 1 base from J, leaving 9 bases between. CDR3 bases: TGCGCCAGCAGCTTTTCGGCGACCCAAGAGACCCAGTACTTC. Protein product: CASSFSATQETQYF.